These 16 T cell receptor beta chains came from one sample sequenced in a study of regulatory T cells in long-lasting Graves disease. Time point given: persistent/refractory GD, antithyroid drugs over 5 years with positive TRAb. Generation of the TCR library employed RNA extracted from PBMCs. Library construction for TCR beta used iRepertoire HTBI primers and Arm-PCR of CDR3 regions. Each CDR3 protein gets one entry after TCRdb re-called the multiplex PCR reads with MiXCR. This sample carries 300,000 to 400,000 distinct CDR3 sequences, around a fifth of them seen once, and the ten largest clones take less than 30%. This sample comprised peripheral blood mononuclear cells (PBMCs), obtained when the disease was refractory, from a patient treated with antithyroid drugs. These receptors all come from a female donor with Graves disease.

This clonotype was counted between two and nine times. The genes are TRBV27 and TRBJ1-6; no clear D gene. CDR1 is MNHEY, CDR2 SMNVEV, per germline (reference sequence). The V gene lost 6 bases and the J gene lost 6 bases, with 12 bases spanning the gap. The CDR3 has 14 amino acids. DNA of the CDR3: TGTGCCAGCAGGGACTCTAGGGTTAATTCACCCCTCCACTTT. The encoded protein is CASRDSRVNSPLHF.

This clonotype was found once. The chain combines TRBV13 with TRBJ1-2, with D uncertain. Germline CDR1 is PRHDT and CDR2 is FYEKMQ (reference sequence). V lost 4 bases and J 6 bases, leaving 18 bases between the germline ends. This CDR3 spans 15 amino acids. The CDR3 spells CASSSRTGPHNGYTF. The CDR3 DNA follows: TGTGCCAGCAGCTCGCGGACGGGCCCGCACAATGGCTACACCTTC.

The DNA of the CDR3 is TGTGCCAGCAGCTTACCGGGACAGAGTGAAAAACTGTTTTTT. This encodes CASSLPGQSEKLFF. V gene TRBV7-9 combines with J gene TRBJ1-4, with TRBD1 identical over 7 bases. From germline, CDR1 is SEHNR and CDR2 FQNEAQ (reference sequence). The CDR3 spans 14 residues. Unmatched junction bases numbered 4, after V lost 2 bases and J lost 7 bases.

This clonotype occurred many times. The rearrangement uses TRBV9 and TRBJ1-1; TRBD1 is a possible D gene (6 bases). CDR1 SGDLS and CDR2 YYNGEE come from the germline V gene. The CDR3 spans 15 residues. V dropped 1 base and J dropped 0 bases, with 10 bases sitting between them. The CDR3 sequence: CASSVWGGVNTEAFF. The CDR3, as DNA: TGTGCCAGCAGCGTATGGGGGGGCGTGAACACTGAAGCTTTCTTT.

The genes are TRBV29-1 and TRBJ1-2, with D possibly matching TRBD1 (6 bases). The CDR3 runs 14 residues. The germline V gene encodes CDR1 SQVTM and CDR2 ANQGSEA. V lost 4 bases to trimming and J lost 8 bases, with 20 bases between them. CDR3: CSVGGEWGAGGYTF. The CDR3 DNA follows: TGCAGCGTTGGAGGCGAATGGGGGGCGGGGGGCTACACCTTC.

This clonotype was observed a few times. The chain joins TRBV20-1 to TRBJ2-5, with D perhaps given as TRBD1 or TRBD2 (5 bases each). The CDR3 has 12 amino acids. V was clipped by 6 bases and J by 5 bases, with 13 bases between them. The germline V gene encodes CDR1 DFQATT and CDR2 SNEGSKA (reference sequence). Here the CDR3 DNA reads TGCAGTGCGCAGGGTCTAGCTGAGACCCAGTACTTC. It encodes CSAQGLAETQYF.

Many counts were recorded for this clonotype. V usage is TRBV28 and J usage is TRBJ1-5; D call uncertain. Germline-derived CDR1 and CDR2 are MDHEN and SYDVKM. Deletions cut 5 bases from V and 9 bases from J, with 14 bases between. The CDR3 runs 13 residues. CDR3 amino acids: CASSTSGAWPQHF. CDR3 DNA: TGTGCCAGCAGTACCTCGGGAGCCTGGCCCCAGCATTTT.

About this clonotype: A much larger clone sits a single nucleotide away, making a read error possible. The conserved final phenylalanine or tryptophan is absent from the CDR3, which likely points to a read error. The chain links TRBV7-9 to TRBJ1-1; perhaps TRBD1 as D (5 bases). This CDR3 is built from 13 residues. Germline values: CDR1 SEHNR, CDR2 FQNEAQ (reference sequence). The germline V and J ends were trimmed by 3 bases and 6 bases, with 11 bases remaining between them. The DNA for the CDR3 is TGTGCCAGCAGCTTCCGAGGACAATCTGAAGCTTTCTCT. This sequence encodes CASSFRGQSEAFS.

The chain is built from TRBV3-1 and TRBJ1-6; 8 nucleotides line up with TRBD1. Germline V gives CDR1 LGHDT, CDR2 YNNKEL (reference sequence). V was clipped by 1 base and J by 6 bases; unmatched bases: 5. CDR3 length equals 16 residues. The CDR3 region is CASSQVGDRINSPLHF. The CDR3 DNA reads as TGTGCCAGCAGCCAAGTGGGGGACAGGATTAATTCACCCCTCCACTTT. Combining the CDR3 with reference TRBV3-1 and TRBJ1-6 gives the whole variable domain DTAVSQTPKYLVTQMGNDKSIKCEQNLGHDTMYWYKQDSKKFLKIMFSYNNKELIINETVPNRFSPKSPDKAHLNLHINSLELGDSAVYFCASSQVGDRINSPLHFGNGTRLTVT.

In this sample, this clonotype turned up many times. The chain carries TRBV28 and TRBJ2-2, with 7 bases identical to TRBD2. Germline trimming cut 6 bases from V and 1 base from J; bases unmatched to any gene: 5. CDR1 and CDR2 (germline): MDHEN, SYDVKM. This CDR3 comprises 15 residues. CDR3 nucleotide sequence: TGTGCCAGCAGACCGACTAGCTGGAACACCGGGGAGCTGTTTTTT. This gives the protein CASRPTSWNTGELFF.

This clonotype has a count of ten or more. This chain links TRBV6-5 with TRBJ1-2; D unresolved. The V gene lost 4 bases and the J gene lost 2 bases, with 14 bases spanning the gap. Germline values: CDR1 MNHEY, CDR2 SVGAGI. The CDR3 has 15 amino acids. CDR3 coding DNA: TGTGCCAGCAGTTCCCGACCCCGAGGCAACTATGGCTACACCTTC. This translates into CASSSRPRGNYGYTF.

There are many counts of this clonotype. The chain's CDR3 is CSARRVWGQGPYEQYF. The CDR3 bases are TGCAGTGCTAGACGTGTGTGGGGACAGGGCCCCTACGAGCAGTACTTC. The chain has TRBV20-1 and TRBJ2-7; 9 bases align to TRBD1. The CDR3 covers 16 residues. Germline loops: CDR1 DFQATT, CDR2 SNEGSKA (reference sequence). The V and J ends lost 2 bases and 2 bases, in that order; junction bases with no gene match: 10.

CDR3 DNA: TGTGCCAGCAGCCAAGACAGGGGCTGGGCCATCCATGGCTACACCTTC. The encoded protein is CASSQDRGWAIHGYTF. The V gene is TRBV11-2, the J gene TRBJ1-2; 8 bases fit TRBD1. The ends lost 5 bases at V and 6 bases at J; junction bases unmatched: 14. CDR1 is SGHAT and CDR2 is FQNNGV in the germline V gene. The CDR3 consists of 16 residues. The full variable domain, with the rest looked up from reference TRBV11-2 and TRBJ1-2, is EAGVAQSPRYKIIEKRQSVAFWCNPISGHATLYWYQQILGQGPKLLIQFQNNGVVDDSQLPKDRFSAERLKGVDSTLKIQPAKLEDSAVYLCASSQDRGWAIHGYTFGSGTRLTVV.

The V gene is TRBV5-1, the J gene TRBJ1-1; the D is unclear. This CDR3 contains 14 residues. Germline-derived CDR1 and CDR2 are SGHRS and YFSETQ. V dropped 3 bases and J dropped 0 bases, with 9 bases sitting between them. CDR3 loop: CASSWRNMNTEAFF. CDR3 in DNA: TGCGCCAGCAGCTGGAGGAACATGAACACTGAAGCTTTCTTT.

The table lists this clonotype with a few counts. CDR3 in DNA: TGTGCCCCGAAAGGGACAGGGGGCGACAATCAGCCCCAGCATTTT. Its protein product is CAPKGTGGDNQPQHF. The V gene is TRBV6-1, the J gene TRBJ1-5, with 12 positions matching TRBD1. V was clipped by 11 bases and J by 3 bases; unmatched bases: 8. CDR3 length: 15 amino acids. CDR1 and CDR2 (germline): MNHNS, SASEGT.

Regarding this clonotype: A much larger clone differs by one base, so this may be a read error. The chain couples TRBV29-1 to TRBJ2-5; 8 nucleotides align to TRBD1. The CDR3 extends over 13 amino acids. V lost 8 bases and J lost 5; bases outside the gene matches: 10. CDR1 and CDR2 (germline): SQVTM, ANQGSEA. The CDR3 spells CSTKAGGRETQYF. The CDR3 DNA reads as TGCAGCACCAAAGCAGGGGGCAGGGAGACCCAGTACTTC.